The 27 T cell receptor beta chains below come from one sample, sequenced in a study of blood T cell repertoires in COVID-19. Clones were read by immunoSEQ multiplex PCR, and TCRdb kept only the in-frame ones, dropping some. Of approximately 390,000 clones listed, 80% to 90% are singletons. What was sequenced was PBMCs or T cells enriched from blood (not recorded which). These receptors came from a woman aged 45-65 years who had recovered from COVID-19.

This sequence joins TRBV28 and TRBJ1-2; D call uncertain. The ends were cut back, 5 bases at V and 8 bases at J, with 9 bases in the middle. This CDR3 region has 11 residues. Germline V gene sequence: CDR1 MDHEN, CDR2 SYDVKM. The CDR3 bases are TGTGCCAGCAGTCCCTCTGAGGGCTACACCTTC. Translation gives CASSPSEGYTF.

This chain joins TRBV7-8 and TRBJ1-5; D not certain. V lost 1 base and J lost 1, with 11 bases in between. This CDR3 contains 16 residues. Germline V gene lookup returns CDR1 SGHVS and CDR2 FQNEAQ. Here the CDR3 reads CASSLERITSNQPQHF. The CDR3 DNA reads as TGTGCCAGCAGCTTAGAACGAATTACAAGCAATCAGCCCCAGCATTTT.

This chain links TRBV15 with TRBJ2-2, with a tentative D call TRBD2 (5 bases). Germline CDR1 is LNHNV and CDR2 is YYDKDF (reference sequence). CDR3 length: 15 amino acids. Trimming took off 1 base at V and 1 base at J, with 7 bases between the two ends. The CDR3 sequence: CATSRVGMNTGELFF. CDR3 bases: TGTGCCACCAGCAGAGTCGGGATGAACACCGGGGAGCTGTTTTTT.

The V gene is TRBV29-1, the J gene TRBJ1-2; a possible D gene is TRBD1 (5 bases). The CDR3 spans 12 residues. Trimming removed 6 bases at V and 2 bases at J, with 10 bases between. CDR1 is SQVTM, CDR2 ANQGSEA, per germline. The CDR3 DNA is TGCAGCGTAGCGCGGGACAACTATGGCTACACCTTC. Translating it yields CSVARDNYGYTF.

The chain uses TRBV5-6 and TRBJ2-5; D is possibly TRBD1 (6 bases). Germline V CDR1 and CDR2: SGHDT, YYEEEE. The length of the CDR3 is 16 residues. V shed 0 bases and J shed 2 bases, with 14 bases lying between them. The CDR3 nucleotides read TGTGCCAGCAGCTTGGTTCAGGGGCCTTTACAAGAGACCCAGTACTTC. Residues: CASSLVQGPLQETQYF. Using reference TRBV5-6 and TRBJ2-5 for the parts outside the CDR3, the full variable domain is DAGVTQSPTHLIKTRGQQVTLRCSPKSGHDTVSWYQQALGQGPQFIFQYYEEEERQRGNFPDRFSGHQFPNYSSELNVNALLLGDSALYLCASSLVQGPLQETQYFGPGTRLLVL.

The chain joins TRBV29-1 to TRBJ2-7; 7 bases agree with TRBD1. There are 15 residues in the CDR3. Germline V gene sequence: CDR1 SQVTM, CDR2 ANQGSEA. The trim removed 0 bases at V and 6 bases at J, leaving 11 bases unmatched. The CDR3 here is CSVEDRTGTTGEQYF. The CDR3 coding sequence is TGCAGCGTTGAAGATCGGACAGGAACTACCGGCGAGCAGTACTTC.

CDR3 DNA: TGTGCCAGCAGGAGGTACAATGAGCAGTTCTTC. This sequence encodes CASRRYNEQFF. This rearrangement joins TRBV27 to TRBJ2-1; D is uncertain. Germline CDR1 reads MNHEY; CDR2 reads SMNVEV (reference sequence). The CDR3 extends over 11 amino acids. Between the trimmed V and J ends, which lost 6 bases and 4 bases, there was a span of 4 bases.

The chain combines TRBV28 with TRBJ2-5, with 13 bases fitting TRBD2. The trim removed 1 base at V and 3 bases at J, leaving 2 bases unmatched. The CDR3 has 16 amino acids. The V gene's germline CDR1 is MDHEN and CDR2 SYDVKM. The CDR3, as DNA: TGTGCCAGCAGTTTATTGGGGACTAGCGGGGAAGAGACCCAGTACTTC. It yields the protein CASSLLGTSGEETQYF. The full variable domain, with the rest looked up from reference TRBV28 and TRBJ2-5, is DVKVTQSSRYLVKRTGEKVFLECVQDMDHENMFWYRQDPGLGLRLIYFSYDVKMKEKGDIPEGYSVSREKKERFSLILESASTNQTSMYLCASSLLGTSGEETQYFGPGTRLLVL.

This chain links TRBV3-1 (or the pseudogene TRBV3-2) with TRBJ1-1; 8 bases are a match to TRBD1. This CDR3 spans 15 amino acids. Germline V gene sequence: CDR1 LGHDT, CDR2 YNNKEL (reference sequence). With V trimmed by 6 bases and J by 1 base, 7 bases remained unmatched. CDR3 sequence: CASRGTGGANTEAFF. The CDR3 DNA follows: TGTGCCAGCAGGGGGACAGGCGGGGCGAACACTGAAGCTTTCTTT.

The CDR3 DNA reads TGTGCCAGCAGGGCCGGGACAGTAGGGATGAATGAGCAGTTCTTC. As protein: CASRAGTVGMNEQFF. This chain links TRBV2 with TRBJ2-1; 7 positions match TRBD1. This CDR3 comprises 15 residues. V lost 6 bases and J lost 7; bases outside the gene matches: 12. CDR1 and CDR2 (germline): SNHLY, FYNNEI.

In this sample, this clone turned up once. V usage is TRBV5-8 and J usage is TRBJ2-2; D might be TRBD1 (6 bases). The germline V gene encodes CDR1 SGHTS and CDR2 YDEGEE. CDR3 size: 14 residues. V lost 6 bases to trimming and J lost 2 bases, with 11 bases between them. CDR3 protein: CASTWGQNTGELFF. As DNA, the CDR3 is TGTGCCAGCACCTGGGGACAAAACACCGGGGAGCTGTTTTTT.

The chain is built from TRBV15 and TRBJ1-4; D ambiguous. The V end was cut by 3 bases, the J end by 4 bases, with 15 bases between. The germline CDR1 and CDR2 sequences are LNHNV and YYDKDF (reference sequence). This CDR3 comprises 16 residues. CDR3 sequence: CATSRRIVAVNEKLFF. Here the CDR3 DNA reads TGTGCCACCAGCAGGAGGATCGTGGCAGTTAATGAAAAACTGTTTTTT.

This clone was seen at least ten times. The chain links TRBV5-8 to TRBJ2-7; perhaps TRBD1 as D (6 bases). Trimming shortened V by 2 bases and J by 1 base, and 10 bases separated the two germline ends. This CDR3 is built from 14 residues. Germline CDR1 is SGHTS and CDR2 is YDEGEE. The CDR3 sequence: CASSFRTASYEQYF. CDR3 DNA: TGTGCCAGCAGCTTTAGGACAGCTTCCTACGAGCAGTACTTC.

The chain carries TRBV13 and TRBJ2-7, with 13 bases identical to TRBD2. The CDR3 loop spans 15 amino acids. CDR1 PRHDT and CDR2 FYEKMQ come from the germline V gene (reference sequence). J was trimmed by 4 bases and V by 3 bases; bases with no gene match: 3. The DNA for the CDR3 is TGTGCCAGCAGCTTCACTAGCGGGGGGGCTTACGAGCAGTACTTC. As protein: CASSFTSGGAYEQYF.

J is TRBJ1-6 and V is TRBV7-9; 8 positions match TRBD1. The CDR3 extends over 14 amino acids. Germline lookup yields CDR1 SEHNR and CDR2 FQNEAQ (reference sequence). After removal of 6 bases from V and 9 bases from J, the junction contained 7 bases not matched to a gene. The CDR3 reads CASSSTGDFSPLHF. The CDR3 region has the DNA TGTGCCAGCAGTTCGACAGGGGACTTTTCACCCCTCCACTTT.

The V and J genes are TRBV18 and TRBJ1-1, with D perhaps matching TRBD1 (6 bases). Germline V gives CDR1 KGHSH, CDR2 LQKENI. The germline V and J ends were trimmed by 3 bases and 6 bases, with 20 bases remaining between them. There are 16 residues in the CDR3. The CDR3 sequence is CASSPYGKHQGSEAFF. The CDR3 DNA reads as TGTGCCAGCTCACCGTATGGTAAACATCAGGGGTCTGAAGCTTTCTTT.

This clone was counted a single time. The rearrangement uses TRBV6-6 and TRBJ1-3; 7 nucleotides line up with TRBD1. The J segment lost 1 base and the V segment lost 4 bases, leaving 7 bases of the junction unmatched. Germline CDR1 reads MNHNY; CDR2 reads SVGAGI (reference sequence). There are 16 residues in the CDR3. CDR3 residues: CASSLQGLGSGNTIYF. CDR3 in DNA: TGTGCCAGCAGTTTACAGGGGCTGGGATCTGGAAACACCATATATTTT.

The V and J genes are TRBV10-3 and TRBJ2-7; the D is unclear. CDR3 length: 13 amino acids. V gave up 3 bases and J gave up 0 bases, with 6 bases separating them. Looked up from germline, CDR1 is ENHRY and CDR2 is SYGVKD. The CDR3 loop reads CAISDLLSYEQYF. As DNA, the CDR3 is TGTGCCATCAGTGACCTCCTCTCCTACGAGCAGTACTTC.

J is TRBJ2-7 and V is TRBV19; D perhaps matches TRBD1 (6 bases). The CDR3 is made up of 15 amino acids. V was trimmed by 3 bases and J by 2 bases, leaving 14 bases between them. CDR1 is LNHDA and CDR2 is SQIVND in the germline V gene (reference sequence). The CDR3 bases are TGTGCCAGTAGTATTAGGGGGAAAGGGGCCTACGAGCAGTACTTC. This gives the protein CASSIRGKGAYEQYF.

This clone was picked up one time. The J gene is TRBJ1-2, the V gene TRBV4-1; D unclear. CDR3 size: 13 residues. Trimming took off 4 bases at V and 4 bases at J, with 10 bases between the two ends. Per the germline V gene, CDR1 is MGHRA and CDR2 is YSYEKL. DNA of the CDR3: TGCGCCAGCAGCCTACGGGGAATCTATGGCTACACCTTC. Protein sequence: CASSLRGIYGYTF.

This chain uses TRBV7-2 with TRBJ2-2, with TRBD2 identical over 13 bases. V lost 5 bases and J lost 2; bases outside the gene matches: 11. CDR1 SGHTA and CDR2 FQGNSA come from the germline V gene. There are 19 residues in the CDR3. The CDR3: CASSAHGLAGVTNTGELFF. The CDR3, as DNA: TGTGCCAGCAGCGCGCACGGACTAGCGGGGGTAACCAACACCGGGGAGCTGTTTTTT.

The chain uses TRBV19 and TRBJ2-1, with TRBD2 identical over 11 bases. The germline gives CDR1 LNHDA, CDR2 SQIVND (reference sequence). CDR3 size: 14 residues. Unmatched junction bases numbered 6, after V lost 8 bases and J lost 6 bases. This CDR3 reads CASQLAGVPNEQFF. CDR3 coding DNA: TGTGCCAGTCAACTAGCGGGGGTCCCCAATGAGCAGTTCTTC.

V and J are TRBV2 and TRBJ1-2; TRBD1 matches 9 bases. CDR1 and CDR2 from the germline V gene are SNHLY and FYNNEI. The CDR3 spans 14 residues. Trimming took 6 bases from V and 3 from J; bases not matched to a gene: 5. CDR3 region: CASRETGGDYGYTF. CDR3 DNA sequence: TGTGCCAGCAGGGAGACAGGGGGGGACTATGGCTACACCTTC.

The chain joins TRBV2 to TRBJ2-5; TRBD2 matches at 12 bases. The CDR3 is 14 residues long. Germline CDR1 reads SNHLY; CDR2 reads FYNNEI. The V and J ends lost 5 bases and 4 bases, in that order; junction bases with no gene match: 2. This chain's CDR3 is CASSLAGGRETQYF. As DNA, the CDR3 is TGTGCCAGCAGTCTAGCGGGGGGGCGAGAGACCCAGTACTTC.

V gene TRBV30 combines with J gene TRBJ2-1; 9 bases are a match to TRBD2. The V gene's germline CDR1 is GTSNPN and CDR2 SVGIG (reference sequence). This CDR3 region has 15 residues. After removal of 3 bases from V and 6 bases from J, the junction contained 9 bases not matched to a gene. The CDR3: CAWSAGTSTPNEQFF. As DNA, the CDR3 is TGTGCCTGGAGCGCCGGGACTAGCACCCCCAATGAGCAGTTCTTC.

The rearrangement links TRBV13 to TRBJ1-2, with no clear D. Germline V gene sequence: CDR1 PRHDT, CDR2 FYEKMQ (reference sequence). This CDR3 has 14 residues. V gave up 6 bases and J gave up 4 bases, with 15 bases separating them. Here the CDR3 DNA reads TGTGCCAGCAGACTAACCCCAGATCCCTATGGCTACACCTTC. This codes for CASRLTPDPYGYTF.

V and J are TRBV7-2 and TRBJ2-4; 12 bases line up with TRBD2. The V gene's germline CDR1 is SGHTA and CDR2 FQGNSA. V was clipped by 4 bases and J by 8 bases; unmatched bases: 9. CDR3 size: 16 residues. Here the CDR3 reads CASSSLAGGPVDIQYF. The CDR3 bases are TGTGCCAGCAGCTCACTAGCGGGGGGCCCCGTGGACATTCAGTACTTC.